These 2 T cell receptor beta chains were sequenced from one sample in a study of T-cell memory formation after mild COVID-19. TCRdb reprocessed the 5' RACE reads with MiXCR, giving one entry per CDR3 protein. The table shows around 200,000 distinct CDR3 sequences, with roughly a tenth occurring only once. Sample: PBMCs or a T cell subset sorted from them (not recorded which). These receptors all stem from a man between 18 and 35 years old who had mild COVID-19 (a few samples of this study predate the infection). Cell type and time point are not known.

At least ten counts were recorded for this clonotype. The chain links TRBV14 to TRBJ2-1; no definite D call. The CDR3 is 13 residues long. Trimming stripped 2 bases from V and 6 bases from J, with 8 bases between. Germline assignment: CDR1 SGHDN and CDR2 FVKESK. The CDR3, as DNA: TGTGCCAGCAGCCAAAGTGGACCCAATGAGCAGTTCTTC. This sequence encodes CASSQSGPNEQFF. Variable domain in full (rest from reference TRBV14 and TRBJ2-1): EAGVTQFPSHSVIEKGQTVTLRCDPISGHDNLYWYRRVMGKEIKFLLHFVKESKQDESGMPNNRFLAERTGGTYSTLKVQPAELEDSGVYFCASSQSGPNEQFFGPGTRLTVL.

This clonotype was seen at least ten times. The genes are TRBV7-3 and TRBJ1-2, with a possible D match to TRBD1 (6 bases). This CDR3 spans 14 amino acids. Germline-derived CDR1 and CDR2 are SGHTA and FQGTGA. Trimming removed 3 bases at V and 2 bases at J, with 10 bases between. CDR3 DNA sequence: TGTGCCAGCAGCTTGGGGCAGGGGAACTATGGCTACACCTTC. Its translation: CASSLGQGNYGYTF.